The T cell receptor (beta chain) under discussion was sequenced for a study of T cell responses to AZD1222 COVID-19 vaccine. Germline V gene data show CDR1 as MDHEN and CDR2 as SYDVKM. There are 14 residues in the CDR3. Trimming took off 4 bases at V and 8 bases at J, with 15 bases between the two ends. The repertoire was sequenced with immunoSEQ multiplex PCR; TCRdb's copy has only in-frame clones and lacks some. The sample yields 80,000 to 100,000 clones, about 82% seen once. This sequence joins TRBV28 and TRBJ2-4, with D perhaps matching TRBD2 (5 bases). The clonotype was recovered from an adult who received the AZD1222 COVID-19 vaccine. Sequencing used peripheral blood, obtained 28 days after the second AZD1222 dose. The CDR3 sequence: CASSSRRGFDIQYF. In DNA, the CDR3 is TGTGCCAGCAGTTCAAGACGGGGATTTGACATTCAGTACTTC.